The source of this T cell receptor beta chain is a study of early T cells in non-severe SARS-CoV-2 infection. The V gene end was trimmed by 2 bases and the J gene end by 3 bases; junction bases not matched to a gene: 6. The CDR3 contains 16 residues. CDR1 and CDR2 from the germline V gene are WSHSY and SAAADI. cDNA molecules, individually, were tagged with unique molecular identifiers. Via MiXCR, TCRdb re-called the 5' RACE reads, giving one row per CDR3 protein. Of roughly 41,000 distinct CDR3 sequences listed, 5% to 6.5% were seen once; the top ten hold around a quarter. This clonotype was counted ten times or more.

This clonotype was obtained from an adult who was a healthcare worker with PCR-confirmed SARS-CoV-2 infection or an uninfected control (not recorded which). This chain uses TRBV10-2 with TRBJ2-3; 9 bases match TRBD2. The sample comprised whole blood. The CDR3: CASSESSGRRTDTQYF. The DNA of the CDR3 is TGCGCCAGCAGTGAGAGTAGCGGGAGAAGGACAGATACGCAGTATTTT.